This T cell receptor beta chain is drawn from a study of blood T cell repertoires in COVID-19. Background on the study: The samples span acute and convalescent COVID-19 from the United States, Italy and Spain. T cells, B-cell-depleted T cells, or PBMCs provided the cDNA or gDNA that served as material.

As handled by the study authors: Reference gene primer amplification gave nucleated cell count estimates. Assay used: immunoSEQ multiplex PCR; TCRdb lists only in-frame clones, some missing. From that table come the V and J calls and clone size; the DNA was used to work out D and trimming. The sample gives about 200,000 clones, about 86% of which show up once; more than 0.7% is in the top ten. The sequence was obtained from a woman in her 70s with acute or convalescent COVID-19. Sequencing was carried out using peripheral blood.

CDR3 sequence reads: CASSDLTGRNTEAFF. For the CDR3, the DNA is TGTGCCAGCAGTGACCTCACAGGGAGGAACACTGAAGCTTTCTTT. This chain uses TRBV2 with TRBJ1-1, with D perhaps TRBD1 (6 bases). Germline-derived CDR1 and CDR2 are SNHLY and FYNNEI. This CDR3 spans 15 amino acids. Between the trimmed V and J ends, which lost 3 bases and 1 base, there was a span of 12 bases. Full variable domain (outside the CDR3, taken from reference TRBV2 and TRBJ1-1): EPEVTQTPSHQVTQMGQEVILRCVPISNHLYFYWYRQILGQKVEFLVSFYNNEISEKSEIFDDQFSVERPDGSNFTLKIRSTKLEDSAMYFCASSDLTGRNTEAFFGQGTRLTVV.